This T cell receptor (beta chain) was identified in a study of T cells in localized non-small cell lung cancer. Study-level results: A raised T cell density in blood coincided with lengthier overall survival.

Regarding this clone: What it binds is unknown.

Profiling relied on immunoSEQ multiplex PCR, and the TCRdb table lists in-frame clones only, not all of them. The sample lists about a thousand clones, about 24% seen once, with around 34% in the top ten. Samples of adjacent lung lacking atypia were obtained no closer than 2 cm to the tumor margin. The germline V gene encodes CDR1 SGHDN and CDR2 FVKESK. The CDR3 spans 14 residues. The V end lost 2 bases, the J end lost 3 bases, and 10 bases lay between the germline ends. The V and J genes are TRBV14 and TRBJ1-2; D gene ambiguous. The sequence derives from a male donor aged 60 or over with stage II squamous cell lung carcinoma. The sequencing used normal lung tissue next to the tumor, collected before any cancer treatment. The CDR3 sequence: CASSQTAAHYGYTF. Written as DNA, the CDR3 is TGTGCCAGCAGCCAAACCGCGGCTCACTATGGCTACACCTTC.